The 27 T cell receptor beta chains below come from one sample, sequenced in a study of shared clonotypes between healthy human individuals. Generated by immunoSEQ multiplex PCR, the TCRdb table keeps only in-frame clones and is missing some. The sample lists roughly 1,100,000 clones; around 76% were seen once. The sequencing sample was made of memory CD4+ T cells sorted from blood. As for subset: CD45RA-negative fraction. The receptors stem from a man in his late teens or twenties in good health.

J is TRBJ1-1 and V is TRBV2, with a tentative D call TRBD1 (5 bases). Per the germline V gene, CDR1 is SNHLY and CDR2 is FYNNEI. Trimming took 6 bases from V and 1 from J, leaving 12 bases between them. This CDR3 contains 14 residues. The chain's CDR3 is CASRTGRKNTEAFF. CDR3 sequence (DNA): TGTGCCAGCAGGACGGGACGGAAGAACACTGAAGCTTTCTTT.

The chain links TRBV9 to TRBJ1-1; 12 bases agree with TRBD1. V shed 4 bases and J 5 bases; nucleotides not matched to a gene: 6. The CDR3 loop spans 15 amino acids. In germline, CDR1 is SGDLS, CDR2 YYNGEE. This chain's CDR3 is CASSLRDRGLTEAFF. CDR3 DNA: TGTGCCAGCAGCCTCCGGGACAGGGGGCTGACTGAAGCTTTCTTT.

This chain links TRBV4-2 with TRBJ2-3, with D hard to call. The germline gives CDR1 LGHNA, CDR2 YNFKEQ. This CDR3 region has 12 residues. V dropped 2 bases and J dropped 4 bases, with 4 bases sitting between them. CDR3 loop: CASSQSADTQYF. CDR3 in DNA: TGTGCCAGCAGCCAATCCGCAGATACGCAGTATTTT.

The rearrangement uses TRBV6-1 and TRBJ2-4, with TRBD1 identical over 7 bases. V dropped 0 bases and J dropped 1; count of bases not matched to a gene: 6. The CDR3 sequence is 17 residues long. Germline values: CDR1 MNHNS, CDR2 SASEGT. CDR3 region: CASSEARQGLAKNIQYF. Here the CDR3 DNA reads TGTGCCAGCAGTGAAGCCCGACAGGGTCTGGCCAAAAACATTCAGTACTTC.

This rearrangement joins TRBV2 to TRBJ1-2; D gene uncertain. This CDR3 spans 12 amino acids. Germline CDR1 SNHLY, CDR2 FYNNEI. V lost 6 bases and J 7 bases, leaving 12 bases between the germline ends. The CDR3 nucleotides read TGTGCCAGCAGGGGGTCTTCAGGTGGCTACACCTTC. It translates to CASRGSSGGYTF.

This clone was counted only a few times. This chain connects TRBV10-1 to TRBJ2-2, with D unresolved. Germline V gives CDR1 WNHNN, CDR2 SYGVQD (reference sequence). CDR3 length: 13 residues. Trimming pared 2 bases from V and 3 bases from J, leaving 4 bases between. The CDR3 DNA sequence: TGCGCCAGCAGTGAGAGGCACACCGGGGAGCTGTTTTTT. This translates into CASSERHTGELFF.

A remark on this clone: Other DNA sequences in the same sample also yield this CDR3. The rearrangement uses TRBV7-2 and TRBJ2-5, with 8 nucleotides matching TRBD2. V dropped 5 bases and J dropped 1; count of bases not matched to a gene: 3. From germline, CDR1 is SGHTA and CDR2 FQGNSA. The length of the CDR3 is 14 residues. In DNA form, the CDR3 reads TGTGCCAGCAGCCGCGGGGGGAGCCAAGAGACCCAGTACTTC. Residues: CASSRGGSQETQYF.

V and J are TRBV6-1 and TRBJ2-1, with D maybe TRBD2 (5 bases). CDR3 size: 14 residues. The V end lost 8 bases, the J end lost 0 bases, and 11 bases lay between the germline ends. The germline gives CDR1 MNHNS, CDR2 SASEGT. The CDR3 region is CASYAGVSYNEQFF. The CDR3 coding sequence is TGTGCCAGCTATGCCGGGGTCTCCTACAATGAGCAGTTCTTC.

This sequence joins TRBV28 and TRBJ2-2; D not certain. The CDR3 runs 11 residues. Trimming removed 6 bases from V and 7 bases from J, with 6 bases in between. Germline loops: CDR1 MDHEN, CDR2 SYDVKM. Here the CDR3 reads CASSPSGELFF. CDR3 nucleotides: TGTGCCAGCAGCCCTAGCGGGGAGCTGTTTTTT.

The rearrangement joins TRBV11-3 to TRBJ2-1; 10 bases agree with TRBD1. CDR1 and CDR2 from the germline V gene are SGHNT and YENEEA. V trimming: 8 bases; J trimming: 9 bases; junction bases outside the gene matches: 7. This CDR3 has 13 amino acids. CDR3 residues: CASSSGTGVEQFF. DNA for the CDR3: TGTGCCAGCTCGTCCGGGACAGGGGTTGAGCAGTTCTTC.

The CDR3 DNA follows: TGTGCCTGGAGTGTATTAGCTGGAAACACCATATATTTT. Its translation is CAWSVLAGNTIYF. The chain couples TRBV30 to TRBJ1-3, with unresolved D. Per the germline V gene, CDR1 is GTSNPN and CDR2 is SVGIG (reference sequence). CDR3 size: 13 residues. Trimming stripped 0 bases from V and 2 bases from J, with 5 bases between.

The genes are TRBV19 and TRBJ2-7; a possible D gene is TRBD1 (6 bases). The CDR3 consists of 14 residues. CDR1 is LNHDA, CDR2 SQIVND, per germline (reference sequence). Trimming shortened V by 4 bases and J by 3 bases, and 13 bases separated the two germline ends. CDR3 coding DNA: TGTGCCAGTAGTAGGGCAGGGGACGGCTACGAGCAGTACTTC. Residues: CASSRAGDGYEQYF.

This clone appeared once. The chain combines TRBV5-6 with TRBJ1-4; TRBD1 agrees at 7 bases. Germline V CDR1 and CDR2: SGHDT, YYEEEE. The CDR3 has 16 amino acids. J lost 4 bases, V lost 4 bases, and 10 bases had no gene match. CDR3 coding DNA: TGTGCCAGCAGCCGAGACAGGGCCTCAGGTAATGAAAAACTGTTTTTT. Its protein product is CASSRDRASGNEKLFF.

This clone has only a few counts. The genes are TRBV20-1 and TRBJ1-1; unclear D gene. V shed 6 bases and J shed 5 bases, with 10 bases lying between them. The length of the CDR3 is 11 residues. Germline values: CDR1 DFQATT, CDR2 SNEGSKA (reference sequence). The CDR3 spells CSAPKGTEAFF. The CDR3, as DNA: TGCAGTGCCCCCAAGGGAACTGAAGCTTTCTTT.

This clone was found once. The chain links TRBV25-1 to TRBJ1-1; D is possibly TRBD1 (6 bases). The ends were cut back, 4 bases at V and 3 bases at J, with 15 bases in the middle. The CDR3 consists of 15 residues. Germline lookup yields CDR1 MGHDK and CDR2 SYGVNS. The CDR3 sequence: CASSGNRVVDTEAFF. The CDR3 bases are TGTGCCAGCAGTGGTAACAGGGTCGTCGACACTGAAGCTTTCTTT.

V gene TRBV18 combines with J gene TRBJ2-5; D is possibly TRBD2 (5 bases). The CDR3 contains 17 residues. Germline V lookup: CDR1 KGHSH, CDR2 LQKENI. V dropped 0 bases and J dropped 2 bases, with 16 bases sitting between them. The CDR3 bases are TGTGCCAGCTCACCACCGAATGAGGGTTTAGGGCAAGAGACCCAGTACTTC. Translated: CASSPPNEGLGQETQYF.

This chain links TRBV21-1 with TRBJ1-2; the listed D gene, TRBD1, was not tested against the DNA. TRBV21-1 is recorded as a pseudogene. This CDR3 has 13 amino acids. CDR3 bases: TGTGCCAGCAGCAAAGTGCCAGTATGCGGCTACACCTTC. Translation: CASSKVPVCGYTF.

This clone was counted at least ten times. The chain is built from TRBV28 and TRBJ1-1, with D possibly matching TRBD1 (5 bases). Trimming stripped 2 bases from V and 0 bases from J, with 16 bases between. The V gene's germline CDR1 is MDHEN and CDR2 SYDVKM. The CDR3 sequence is 17 residues long. The CDR3 loop is CASSLSGTGALNTEAFF. The CDR3, as DNA: TGTGCCAGCAGTTTAAGCGGCACAGGCGCTTTGAACACTGAAGCTTTCTTT.

The table lists this clone with a few counts. The V call is TRBV6-1, the J call TRBJ2-7; D is perhaps TRBD1 (6 bases). Per the germline V gene, CDR1 is MNHNS and CDR2 is SASEGT. Trimming cost V 6 bases and J 5 bases, with 20 bases left between them. CDR3 length: 15 amino acids. As DNA, the CDR3 is TGTGCCAGCAGGGAATTCCAGGGGAGTAAAAACGAGCAGTACTTC. Translating it yields CASREFQGSKNEQYF.

The rearrangement joins TRBV7-2 to TRBJ1-5, with 8 bases identical to TRBD1. V shed 1 base, J shed 5 bases, and the junction held 4 bases outside the gene matches. The CDR3 is made up of 15 amino acids. Germline V gives CDR1 SGHTA, CDR2 FQGNSA. CDR3 sequence (DNA): TGTGCCAGCAGCTTAGTCGGACAGGGTGATCAGCCCCAGCATTTT. Protein sequence: CASSLVGQGDQPQHF.

The J gene is TRBJ2-5, the V gene TRBV12-5; 9 bases are a match to TRBD1. The CDR3 is made up of 13 amino acids. The germline V gene encodes CDR1 LGHNT and CDR2 FRNRAP. V was pared by 7 bases and J by 2 bases, with 2 bases of the junction left unmatched. The CDR3 reads CASVDRGQETQYF. As DNA, the CDR3 is TGTGCTAGTGTCGACAGGGGGCAAGAGACCCAGTACTTC.

The chain uses TRBV7-9 and TRBJ1-2; D is unresolved. The CDR3 runs 13 residues. V dropped 4 bases and J dropped 4 bases, with 10 bases sitting between them. Germline values: CDR1 SEHNR, CDR2 FQNEAQ (reference sequence). CDR3 DNA sequence: TGTGCCAGCAGCTCTGATACCCGCTATGGCTACACCTTC. Protein: CASSSDTRYGYTF.

J is TRBJ2-7 and V is TRBV2, with D possibly matching TRBD2 (6 bases). Per germline, CDR1 SNHLY and CDR2 FYNNEI. V was shortened by 6 bases and J by 3 bases, with 12 bases between the two germline ends. This CDR3 region has 13 residues. The CDR3 here is CASSLGLDYEQYF. CDR3 nucleotide sequence: TGTGCCAGCAGCCTGGGACTGGACTACGAGCAGTACTTC.

Remarks on this clone: At the DNA level, this CDR3 is encoded by other sequences in the same sample as well. The V gene is TRBV2, the J gene TRBJ2-2; tentative D call: TRBD1 (5 bases). The CDR3 spans 15 residues. The germline CDR1 and CDR2 sequences are SNHLY and FYNNEI. V lost 5 bases to trimming and J lost 0 bases, with 10 bases between them. The CDR3: CASSRTGANTGELFF. In DNA form, the CDR3 reads TGTGCCAGCAGTCGTACAGGTGCGAACACCGGGGAGCTGTTTTTT.

This chain links TRBV19 with TRBJ1-1; D uncertain. The CDR3 covers 15 residues. V lost 5 bases and J 0 bases, leaving 13 bases between the germline ends. Germline V CDR1 and CDR2: LNHDA, SQIVND (reference sequence). This chain's CDR3 is CASSGRREMNTEAFF. The CDR3 bases are TGTGCCAGTAGTGGAAGACGGGAAATGAACACTGAAGCTTTCTTT.

This clone appeared once. Other DNA sequences in this sample translate to the same CDR3. The DNA for the CDR3 is TGTGCCAGCAGCGTAGGTCCAGGGGTAGAGACCCAGTACTTC. This sequence encodes CASSVGPGVETQYF. The genes are TRBV9 and TRBJ2-5; D possibly corresponds to TRBD1 (6 bases). Germline CDR1 is SGDLS and CDR2 is YYNGEE. The CDR3 is 14 amino acids. Trimming left V 0 bases short and J 4 bases short, with 10 bases between.

The gene calls are TRBV30 and TRBJ1-3; D gene ambiguous. There are 19 residues in the CDR3. Germline lookup yields CDR1 GTSNPN and CDR2 SVGIG (reference sequence). Trimming removed 1 base at V and 0 bases at J, with 22 bases between. The CDR3 protein is CAWSGPLRDLTNSGNTIYF. Written as DNA, the CDR3 is TGTGCCTGGAGTGGTCCACTAAGGGATTTGACGAACTCTGGAAACACCATATATTTT.